Following are 22 T cell receptor beta chains from one sample sequenced in a study of blood T cell repertoires in COVID-19. TCRdb's copy holds only in-frame clones and misses some; the assay was immunoSEQ multiplex PCR. The sample lists some 120,000 clones; 88% were seen once. The specimen was peripheral blood. The source of these receptors is a human donor in a cohort sampled during active COVID-19.

The chain is built from TRBV12-3 or TRBV12-4 and TRBJ2-7; 8 nucleotides line up with TRBD2. V was clipped by 6 bases and J by 3 bases; unmatched bases: 4. The length of the CDR3 is 13 residues. As DNA, the CDR3 is TGTGCCAGCAGATCCGGGACTAGCTACGAGCAGTACTTC. This gives the protein CASRSGTSYEQYF.

This clone has more than one count but fewer than ten. The chain recombines TRBV2 with TRBJ2-7; D possibly corresponds to TRBD1 (5 bases). The CDR3 runs 14 residues. The germline V and J ends were trimmed by 2 bases and 3 bases, with 11 bases remaining between them. Germline V gene sequence: CDR1 SNHLY, CDR2 FYNNEI. CDR3 sequence reads: CASSEQGSLYEQYF. The DNA of the CDR3 is TGTGCCAGCAGTGAACAGGGTTCGCTCTACGAGCAGTACTTC.

DNA for the CDR3: TGTGCCTCAGGGGCGGGTTTGTACAATGAGCAGTTCTTC. Its protein is CASGAGLYNEQFF. This chain joins TRBV7-7 and TRBJ2-1; D may be TRBD1 (6 bases). This CDR3 is 13 amino acids long. V lost 11 bases to trimming and J lost 4 bases, with 15 bases between them. Germline V CDR1 and CDR2: SSHAT, FNYEAQ (reference sequence).

The chain has TRBV18 and TRBJ2-4; the D gene is possibly TRBD1 (5 bases). The CDR3 sequence is 18 residues long. The V end lost 0 bases, the J end lost 0 bases, and 15 bases lay between the germline ends. Looked up from germline, CDR1 is KGHSH and CDR2 is LQKENI. The CDR3 nucleotides read TGTGCCAGCTCACCACCGGTCGACAGATCGCTAGCCAAAAACATTCAGTACTTC. This sequence encodes CASSPPVDRSLAKNIQYF.

This clone was observed a few times. The J gene is TRBJ2-3, the V gene TRBV28, with D possibly TRBD1 on 5 matching bases. Deletions cut 7 bases from V and 0 bases from J, with 17 bases between. Germline V CDR1 and CDR2: MDHEN, SYDVKM. The CDR3 spans 16 residues. CDR3 coding DNA: TGTGCCAGCAACAGGTCCGGGCGAACGAGCACAGATACGCAGTATTTT. Encoded protein: CASNRSGRTSTDTQYF.

The chain couples TRBV3-1 (or the pseudogene TRBV3-2) to TRBJ2-7, with 8 bases lining up with TRBD1. The trim removed 2 bases at V and 6 bases at J, leaving 3 bases unmatched. Germline V gene sequence: CDR1 LGHDT, CDR2 YNNKEL (reference sequence). This CDR3 has 13 residues. The CDR3 DNA follows: TGTGCCAGCAGCCAACAAGGGACAGGCGAGCAGTACTTC. It is translated as CASSQQGTGEQYF.

This clone has a handful of counts. V is TRBV19 and J is TRBJ1-2; the D is unclear. The V end lost 5 bases, the J end lost 2 bases, and 9 bases lay between the germline ends. Looked up from germline, CDR1 is LNHDA and CDR2 is SQIVND (reference sequence). The CDR3 has 13 residues. The CDR3, as DNA: TGTGCCAGTAGTGAGGGTATGAACTATGGCTACACCTTC. As protein: CASSEGMNYGYTF.

The genes are TRBV9 and TRBJ2-7; 8 nucleotides line up with TRBD2. Per germline, CDR1 SGDLS and CDR2 YYNGEE. V gave up 3 bases and J gave up 4 bases; unmatched junction bases: 6. The CDR3 has 14 amino acids. The CDR3 protein is CASSEVASGYEQYF. For the CDR3, the DNA is TGTGCCAGCAGCGAGGTGGCTAGCGGGTACGAGCAGTACTTC.

Notes on this clone: Other DNA sequences in the same sample also yield this CDR3. The chain combines TRBV6-5 with TRBJ2-1; the match to TRBD1 covers 7 bases. The CDR3 spans 15 residues. CDR1 MNHEY and CDR2 SVGAGI come from the germline V gene. After removal of 2 bases from V and 6 bases from J, the junction contained 7 bases not matched to a gene. As DNA, the CDR3 is TGTGCCAGCAGTTACGGGCAGGGGGTCATCAATGAGCAGTTCTTC. Amino acid sequence: CASSYGQGVINEQFF.

V and J are TRBV4-1 and TRBJ1-5; D remains unclear. Trimming removed 0 bases at V and 0 bases at J, with 6 bases between. Germline CDR1 and CDR2: MGHRA and YSYEKL. The CDR3 totals 15 residues. The DNA for the CDR3 is TGCGCCAGCAGCCAAGATCGGGGTAGCAATCAGCCCCAGCATTTT. Protein product: CASSQDRGSNQPQHF.

V is TRBV3-1 (or the pseudogene TRBV3-2) and J is TRBJ1-5; unclear D gene. Deletions cut 1 base from V and 4 bases from J, with 11 bases between. Germline V gene data show CDR1 as LGHDT and CDR2 as YNNKEL (reference sequence). The CDR3 spans 15 residues. The CDR3 sequence: CASSQGFGDNQPQHF. CDR3 bases: TGTGCCAGCAGCCAAGGATTCGGGGATAATCAGCCCCAGCATTTT.

This clone was counted a single time. V and J are TRBV29-1 and TRBJ2-1; the match to TRBD2 covers 10 bases. The ends lost 6 bases at V and 3 bases at J; junction bases unmatched: 5. Germline CDR1 reads SQVTM; CDR2 reads ANQGSEA. The CDR3 runs 14 residues. CDR3 protein: CSVASGSNYNEQFF. CDR3 nucleotide sequence: TGCAGCGTAGCTAGCGGGAGCAACTACAATGAGCAGTTCTTC.

A single count supports this clone. The chain carries TRBV27 and TRBJ2-7, with 7 bases identical to TRBD1. V shed 3 bases and J 5 bases; nucleotides not matched to a gene: 10. There are 15 residues in the CDR3. The V gene's germline CDR1 is MNHEY and CDR2 SMNVEV (reference sequence). CDR3 residues: CASSFLSKGGDEQYF. DNA of the CDR3: TGTGCCAGCAGTTTTTTATCGAAAGGGGGCGACGAGCAGTACTTC.

The chain recombines TRBV7-6 with TRBJ2-5, with D possibly being TRBD2 (5 bases). Germline CDR1 SGHVS, CDR2 FNYEAQ. Trimming removed 5 bases at V and 1 base at J, with 14 bases between. This CDR3 spans 15 amino acids. This chain's CDR3 is CASSPAPRGQETQYF. Written as DNA, the CDR3 is TGTGCCAGCAGCCCCGCCCCACGGGGCCAAGAGACCCAGTACTTC.

The J gene is TRBJ2-7, the V gene TRBV6-2 or TRBV6-3; D possibly corresponds to TRBD2 (5 bases). In germline, CDR1 is MNHEY, CDR2 SVGEGT. Deletions cut 4 bases from V and 0 bases from J, with 19 bases between. The CDR3 totals 17 residues. The CDR3, as DNA: TGTGCCAGCAGTTCCCCGGGTGGGGAGCGGAGCTCCTACGAGCAGTACTTC. Its protein is CASSSPGGERSSYEQYF.

The chain employs TRBV5-1 and TRBJ2-7; TRBD1 matches 7 bases. Unmatched junction bases numbered 6, after V lost 3 bases and J lost 6 bases. The CDR3 runs 13 residues. Germline V CDR1 and CDR2: SGHRS, YFSETQ. The DNA of the CDR3 is TGCGCCAGCAGCTGGCAGGCAGGGGGCGAGCAGTACTTC. Protein: CASSWQAGGEQYF.

The chain combines TRBV6-5 with TRBJ1-4; TRBD1 might be the D (6 bases). Germline V CDR1 and CDR2: MNHEY, SVGAGI. V was cut by 8 bases and J by 5 bases, with 12 bases left in between. This CDR3 is built from 13 residues. CDR3 region: CASLGQTNEKLFF. Written as DNA, the CDR3 is TGTGCCAGCTTAGGACAGACAAATGAAAAACTGTTTTTT.

This chain uses TRBV30 with TRBJ1-1, with TRBD1 identical over 7 bases. Germline V CDR1 and CDR2: GTSNPN, SVGIG (reference sequence). The V gene end was trimmed by 3 bases and the J gene end by 9 bases; junction bases not matched to a gene: 10. This CDR3 comprises 13 residues. The CDR3 DNA reads TGTGCCTGGAGAGTGACAGGGTATCTGCAAGCTTTCTTT. Its protein product is CAWRVTGYLQAFF.

This clone is medium-sized in the sample. V and J are TRBV11-2 and TRBJ2-5, with a possible D match to TRBD2 (7 bases). V lost 3 bases and J 1 base, leaving 15 bases between the germline ends. This CDR3 has 16 amino acids. Germline CDR1 is SGHAT and CDR2 is FQNNGV. The CDR3 coding sequence is TGTGCCAGCAGCTTTCACCGCGGGGGCCTCCAAGAGACCCAGTACTTC. It specifies CASSFHRGGLQETQYF.

This clone was picked up one time. The genes are TRBV4-2 and TRBJ2-1, with TRBD2 matching over 10 bases. The CDR3 consists of 13 residues. J lost 9 bases, V lost 4 bases, and 3 bases had no gene match. Per germline, CDR1 LGHNA and CDR2 YNFKEQ. CDR3 protein: CASSLAGGLEQFF. CDR3 sequence (DNA): TGTGCCAGCAGCCTAGCGGGAGGACTTGAGCAGTTCTTC.

The rearrangement joins TRBV13 to TRBJ2-4; the match to TRBD2 covers 11 bases. This CDR3 spans 17 amino acids. Germline V gene data show CDR1 as PRHDT and CDR2 as FYEKMQ (reference sequence). Losses at the gene ends were 0 bases for V and 8 bases for J; bases not matched to a gene: 9. In nucleotides, the CDR3 is TGTGCCAGCAGCTTAGGTTCTAGCGGGAGGCCAGGGTACATTCAGTACTTC. Translated, it gives CASSLGSSGRPGYIQYF.

V usage is TRBV11-3 and J usage is TRBJ2-1; D possibly corresponds to TRBD1 (6 bases). The length of the CDR3 is 13 residues. V lost 3 bases and J lost 14, with 17 bases in between. Germline CDR1 and CDR2: SGHNT and YENEEA. CDR3 sequence (DNA): TGTGCCAGCAGCTTCTCTCGGACAGACCTAGAGTTCTTC. It encodes CASSFSRTDLEFF.